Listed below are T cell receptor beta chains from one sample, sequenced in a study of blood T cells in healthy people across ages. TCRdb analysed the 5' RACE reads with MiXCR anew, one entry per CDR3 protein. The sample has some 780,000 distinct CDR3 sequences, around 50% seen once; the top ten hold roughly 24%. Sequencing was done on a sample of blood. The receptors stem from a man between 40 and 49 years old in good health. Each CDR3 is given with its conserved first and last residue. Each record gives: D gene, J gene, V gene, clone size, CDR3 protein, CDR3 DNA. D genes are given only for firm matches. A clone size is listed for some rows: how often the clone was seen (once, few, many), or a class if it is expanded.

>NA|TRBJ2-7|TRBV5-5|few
CASSEQGGLVSYEQYF
TGTGCCAGCAGCGAACAGGGAGGACTTGTCTCCTACGAGCAGTACTTC
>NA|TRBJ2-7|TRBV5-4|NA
CASSFDGVGTYEQYF
TGTGCCAGCAGCTTTGACGGGGTGGGGACCTACGAGCAGTACTTC
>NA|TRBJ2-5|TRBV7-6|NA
CASSLSPPETQYF
TGTGCCAGCAGCTTAAGCCCCCCGGAGACCCAGTACTTC
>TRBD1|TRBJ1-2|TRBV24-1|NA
CATSESHRGSSNYGYTF
TGTGCCACCAGTGAATCCCACAGGGGGTCCTCTAACTATGGCTACACCTTC
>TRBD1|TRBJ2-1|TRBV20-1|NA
CSARDDRVWGGQFF
TGCAGTGCTAGAGATGACAGGGTATGGGGCGGGCAGTTCTTC
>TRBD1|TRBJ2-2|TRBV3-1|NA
CASSPIGTGGNTGELFF
TGTGCCAGCAGCCCGATTGGGACAGGGGGAAACACCGGGGAGCTGTTTTTT
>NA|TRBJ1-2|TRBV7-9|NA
CASSLEVIAGPNYGYTF
TGTGCCAGCAGCTTAGAGGTCATCGCGGGCCCCAACTATGGCTACACCTTC
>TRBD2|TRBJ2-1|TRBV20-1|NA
CSASRARGGYNEQFF
TGCAGTGCTAGTCGGGCGCGGGGGGGATACAATGAGCAGTTCTTC
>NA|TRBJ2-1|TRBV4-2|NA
CASSQDSRREQFF
TGTGCCAGCAGCCAAGATTCGCGGAGGGAGCAGTTCTTC
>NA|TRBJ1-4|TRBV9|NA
CASTRQATNEKLFF
TGTGCCAGCACCCGACAGGCAACTAATGAAAAACTGTTTTTT
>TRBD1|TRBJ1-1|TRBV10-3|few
CAIREDRSGNTEAFF
TGTGCCATCAGGGAGGACAGGTCGGGGAACACTGAAGCTTTCTTT
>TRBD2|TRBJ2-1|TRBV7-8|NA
CASEYQREMNEQFF
TGTGCCAGCGAGTACCAGCGGGAGATGAATGAGCAGTTCTTC
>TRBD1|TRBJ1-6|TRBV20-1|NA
CSARDIGQGNSPLHF
TGCAGTGCTAGAGATATCGGACAGGGGAATTCACCCCTCCACTTT
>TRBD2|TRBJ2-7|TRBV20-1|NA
CSASHRLAGSYEQYF
TGCAGTGCTAGTCACCGACTAGCGGGCTCCTACGAGCAGTACTTC
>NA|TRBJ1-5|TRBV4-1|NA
CASSQGLLGDQPQHF
TGCGCCAGCAGCCAAGGACTACTGGGAGATCAGCCCCAGCATTTT
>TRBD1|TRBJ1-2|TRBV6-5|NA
CASSDTTTGTNYGYTF
TGTGCCAGCAGCGATACGACGACAGGGACTAACTATGGCTACACCTTC
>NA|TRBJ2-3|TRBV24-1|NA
CATSDGGTDTQYF
TGTGCCACCAGTGATGGCGGCACAGATACGCAGTATTTT
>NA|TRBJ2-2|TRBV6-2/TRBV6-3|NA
CASNWGALNTGELFF
TGTGCCAGTAATTGGGGAGCCTTAAACACCGGGGAGCTGTTTTTT
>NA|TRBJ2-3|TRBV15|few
CATRGGASNTQYF
TGTGCCACCAGGGGGGGGGCTAGTAATACGCAGTATTTT
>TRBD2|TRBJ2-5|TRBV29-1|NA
CSVSGAGTREETQYF
TGCAGCGTCAGCGGCGCCGGGACTAGAGAAGAGACCCAGTACTTC
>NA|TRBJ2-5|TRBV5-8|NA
CASPLPPGLNQETQYF
TGTGCCAGCCCTCTCCCGCCGGGACTGAATCAAGAGACCCAGTACTTC
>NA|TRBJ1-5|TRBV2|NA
CASGEAVGNQPQHF
TGTGCCAGCGGGGAAGCAGTCGGCAATCAGCCCCAGCATTTT
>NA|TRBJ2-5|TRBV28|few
CASSLYGWETQYF
TGTGCCAGCAGTTTATACGGCTGGGAGACCCAGTACTTC
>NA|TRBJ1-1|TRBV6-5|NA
CASSYVGIANTEAFF
TGTGCCAGCAGTTACGTGGGAATTGCGAACACTGAAGCTTTCTTT
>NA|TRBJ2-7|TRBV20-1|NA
CSARGRQVASGYEQYF
TGCAGTGCTAGAGGTAGACAGGTCGCGTCAGGCTACGAGCAGTACTTC
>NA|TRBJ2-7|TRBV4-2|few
CASSRGRNEQYF
TGTGCCAGCAGCCGCGGACGTAACGAGCAGTACTTC
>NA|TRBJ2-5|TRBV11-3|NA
CVSSPPRGRETQYF
TGTGTCAGCAGCCCCCCCAGGGGCCGGGAGACCCAGTACTTC